This record covers a single TCR beta chain. The sample originates from a study of T cell responses to AZD1222 COVID-19 vaccine. The CDR3 contains 16 residues. The trim removed 0 bases at V and 4 bases at J, leaving 4 bases unmatched. In germline, CDR1 is LGHNA, CDR2 YNFKEQ. Repertoires were generated with immunoSEQ multiplex PCR, while TCRdb's copy carries only in-frame clones and drops some. Of 110,000 to 150,000 clones in the sample, 85% to 95% were seen once. The sample in question was peripheral blood, obtained on day 0 of AZD1222 vaccination. The clonotype comes from an adult in good health. V gene TRBV4-2 combines with J gene TRBJ2-3, with TRBD2 matching 10 bases. The CDR3 loop reads CASSQDLAGEADTQYF. The DNA for the CDR3 is TGTGCCAGCAGCCAAGATCTAGCGGGGGAGGCAGATACGCAGTATTTT.